These 18 T cell receptor beta chains share one sample of origin, sequenced in a study of blood T cell repertoires in COVID-19. Clones were sequenced by immunoSEQ multiplex PCR, and TCRdb holds only the in-frame ones, with some missing. The table includes around 110,000 clones, approximately 88% detected once. Sequencing was carried out using peripheral blood. Receptors were obtained from a woman aged 70-85 years with acute or convalescent COVID-19.

V usage is TRBV4-2 and J usage is TRBJ2-1, with TRBD2 matching over 8 bases. J was trimmed by 5 bases and V by 2 bases; bases with no gene match: 5. Germline values: CDR1 LGHNA, CDR2 YNFKEQ. CDR3 length: 15 amino acids. The CDR3 DNA reads TGTGCCAGCAGCCAAACGGGACTAGGAAACAATGAGCAGTTCTTC. This encodes CASSQTGLGNNEQFF.

In its sample, this clone was seen a few times. The V and J genes are TRBV12-3 or TRBV12-4 and TRBJ2-7, with D possibly matching TRBD1 (6 bases). The CDR3 is 12 residues long. Between the trimmed V and J ends, which lost 3 bases and 3 bases, there was a span of 6 bases. The CDR3 spells CASSFRGYEQYF. CDR3 in DNA: TGTGCCAGCAGTTTCAGGGGCTACGAGCAGTACTTC.

This clone came up once. The chain employs TRBV28 and TRBJ2-1; 7 nucleotides align to TRBD2. The CDR3 loop spans 16 amino acids. Germline trimming cut 0 bases from V and 2 bases from J; bases unmatched to any gene: 4. Germline CDR1 and CDR2: MDHEN and SYDVKM. The CDR3 DNA is TGTGCCAGCAGTTTATGGTCTAGCGGACCCTACAATGAGCAGTTCTTC. This translates into CASSLWSSGPYNEQFF.

The chain recombines TRBV6-6 with TRBJ1-2, with 7 bases fitting TRBD1. Trimming cost V 2 bases and J 3 bases; bases outside gene matches: 6. In germline, CDR1 is MNHNY, CDR2 SVGAGI (reference sequence). The CDR3 sequence is 15 residues long. The CDR3: CASSYSDRDHYGYTF. The CDR3, as DNA: TGTGCCAGCAGTTACAGCGACAGGGATCACTATGGCTACACCTTC.

The V call is TRBV6-6, the J call TRBJ2-1; 7 bases align to TRBD1. Germline V lookup: CDR1 MNHNY, CDR2 SVGAGI (reference sequence). This CDR3 is built from 16 residues. The trim removed 4 bases at V and 5 bases at J, leaving 11 bases unmatched. CDR3 amino acids: CASSSRGGDVDNEQFF. CDR3 sequence (DNA): TGTGCCAGCAGTTCAAGAGGGGGCGATGTGGACAATGAGCAGTTCTTC.

In nucleotides, the CDR3 is TGTGCCAGCAGCGTGGACAACTACGAGCAGTACTTC. Translation gives CASSVDNYEQYF. The chain is built from TRBV7-9 and TRBJ2-7, with TRBD1 as a possible D gene (5 bases). Trimming stripped 5 bases from V and 3 bases from J, with 8 bases between. CDR1 SEHNR and CDR2 FQNEAQ come from the germline V gene (reference sequence). The CDR3 sequence is 12 residues long.

This clone showed up just once. J is TRBJ1-5 and V is TRBV19; D not resolved. Trimming cost V 5 bases and J 0 bases, with 11 bases left between them. The CDR3 totals 15 residues. Looked up from germline, CDR1 is LNHDA and CDR2 is SQIVND (reference sequence). The CDR3 loop is CASSDNTYSNQPQHF. The CDR3 DNA follows: TGTGCCAGTAGTGATAATACATATAGCAATCAGCCCCAGCATTTT.

The V and J genes are TRBV9 and TRBJ2-1; D might be TRBD2 (6 bases). Germline V gene data show CDR1 as SGDLS and CDR2 as YYNGEE. This CDR3 is 14 amino acids long. Between the trimmed V and J ends, which lost 3 bases and 5 bases, there was a span of 12 bases. The CDR3 reads CASSASEGDNEQFF. The CDR3 DNA is TGTGCCAGCAGCGCTTCGGAGGGCGACAATGAGCAGTTCTTC. Supplemented by reference TRBV9 and TRBJ2-1, the full variable domain reads DSGVTQTPKHLITATGQRVTLRCSPRSGDLSVYWYQQSLDQGLQFLIQYYNGEERAKGNILERFSAQQFPDLHSELNLSSLELGDSALYFCASSASEGDNEQFFGPGTRLTVL.

The V call is TRBV19, the J call TRBJ2-1; perhaps TRBD1 as D (6 bases). This CDR3 has 15 residues. Trimming took 4 bases from V and 0 from J, leaving 10 bases between them. Per the germline V gene, CDR1 is LNHDA and CDR2 is SQIVND (reference sequence). CDR3 DNA: TGTGCCAGTAGTACCGACAGGAGCTCCTACAATGAGCAGTTCTTC. Its protein is CASSTDRSSYNEQFF.

The gene calls are TRBV6-5 and TRBJ2-2; a weak D match, TRBD1 (6 bases). The CDR3 has 13 amino acids. The germline V gene has CDR1 MNHEY and CDR2 SVGAGI. Trimming shortened V by 2 bases and J by 7 bases, and 8 bases separated the two germline ends. The CDR3 is CASSYRTVGELFF. Here the CDR3 DNA reads TGTGCCAGCAGTTACCGGACAGTCGGGGAGCTGTTTTTT.

This rearrangement joins TRBV10-1 to TRBJ2-1; 7 bases agree with TRBD1. This CDR3 is built from 15 residues. The germline V gene has CDR1 WNHNN and CDR2 SYGVQD (reference sequence). With 2 bases clipped from V and 4 bases from J, the junction kept 5 bases outside the gene matches. This CDR3 reads CASSELRTGYNEQFF. Here the CDR3 DNA reads TGCGCCAGCAGTGAGCTTAGGACAGGATACAATGAGCAGTTCTTC.

In its sample, this clone was seen a few times. V gene TRBV18 combines with J gene TRBJ2-7; the D gene is possibly TRBD2 (5 bases). CDR3 size: 14 residues. V was shortened by 4 bases and J by 5 bases, with 15 bases between the two germline ends. From germline, CDR1 is KGHSH and CDR2 LQKENI. CDR3 region: CASSLHAAGHEQYF. The CDR3 DNA follows: TGTGCCAGCTCACTACACGCGGCGGGCCACGAGCAGTACTTC.

This clone was found once. This rearrangement joins TRBV7-6 to TRBJ1-3; 8 bases line up with TRBD1. Germline-derived CDR1 and CDR2 are SGHVS and FNYEAQ. With V trimmed by 5 bases and J by 7 bases, 19 bases remained unmatched. The CDR3 runs 18 residues. CDR3 DNA sequence: TGTGCCAGCAGCACAGGATCCCCGGGACAGGACAGTCGGAACACCATATATTTT. This gives the protein CASSTGSPGQDSRNTIYF.

The rearrangement links TRBV6-5 to TRBJ2-7; 7 nucleotides line up with TRBD1. The junction had 8 bases not matched to a gene; V was cut back by 7 bases and J by 2 bases. This CDR3 has 14 residues. Germline CDR1 MNHEY, CDR2 SVGAGI. CDR3 protein: CASKPEGTAYEQYF. The CDR3 DNA reads TGTGCCAGCAAGCCCGAGGGGACAGCCTACGAGCAGTACTTC.

The V and J genes are TRBV18 and TRBJ1-3, with 8 nucleotides matching TRBD1. Per germline, CDR1 KGHSH and CDR2 LQKENI. This CDR3 contains 16 residues. J gave up 2 bases and V 2 bases, and 5 bases lay outside the gene matches. CDR3 DNA: TGTGCCAGCTCACCATCCCGGACAGGGACTGGAAACACCATATATTTT. This translates into CASSPSRTGTGNTIYF.

The chain uses TRBV19 and TRBJ2-1; tentative D call: TRBD1 (6 bases). The V end lost 7 bases, the J end lost 3 bases, and 10 bases lay between the germline ends. The CDR3 spans 13 residues. Germline V lookup: CDR1 LNHDA, CDR2 SQIVND (reference sequence). The CDR3 DNA is TGTGCCAGTATACCACAGGGCTACAATGAGCAGTTCTTC. Encoded protein: CASIPQGYNEQFF.

This chain links TRBV7-9 with TRBJ2-5; TRBD2 might be the D (6 bases). This CDR3 has 14 residues. The V gene's germline CDR1 is SEHNR and CDR2 FQNEAQ (reference sequence). The V end lost 7 bases, the J end lost 0 bases, and 12 bases lay between the germline ends. The CDR3 loop is CASTPREYQETQYF. In DNA, the CDR3 is TGTGCCAGCACCCCCCGGGAGTACCAAGAGACCCAGTACTTC.

The chain links TRBV3-1 (or the pseudogene TRBV3-2) to TRBJ2-3; D is uncertain. Germline CDR1 reads LGHDT; CDR2 reads YNNKEL (reference sequence). The germline V and J ends were trimmed by 4 bases and 2 bases, with 7 bases remaining between them. CDR3 length: 13 amino acids. The CDR3 here is CASSLIDTDTQYF. DNA of the CDR3: TGTGCCAGCAGCCTTATAGACACAGATACGCAGTATTTT.